Presented here are 3 T cell receptor beta chains from one specimen sequenced in a study of cytomegalovirus exposure and HLA in healthy donors. The PCR was carried out with 60 Vbeta primers and 13 Jbeta primers. The table came from immunoSEQ multiplex PCR; TCRdb's copy has only in-frame clones and leaves some out. Of roughly 100,000 clones listed, about 9.5% are singletons. What was sequenced was PBMCs. Source of these receptors: a man aged 35 to 55 in good health and CMV-seropositive.

This rearrangement joins TRBV4-1 to TRBJ1-4, with unresolved D. V lost 4 bases, J lost 2 bases, and 17 bases lay in between. The CDR3 length is 17 residues. Germline values: CDR1 MGHRA, CDR2 YSYEKL. For the CDR3, the DNA is TGCGCCAGCAGCCCTCGACGTCGGGGAACTACTAATGAAAAACTGTTTTTT. It codes for CASSPRRRGTTNEKLFF.

This clone was seen a few times. In DNA form, the CDR3 reads TGTGCCAGCAGTCCTACAGTTCCTTATAGCAATCAGCCCCAGCATTTT. Its translation is CASSPTVPYSNQPQHF. This sequence joins TRBV27 and TRBJ1-5; the D is unclear. Germline lookup yields CDR1 MNHEY and CDR2 SMNVEV (reference sequence). The CDR3 is 16 residues long. Trimming removed 5 bases at V and 0 bases at J, with 14 bases between.

This sequence joins TRBV27 and TRBJ2-7; tentatively, D is TRBD1 (5 bases). Germline CDR1 MNHEY, CDR2 SMNVEV (reference sequence). The CDR3 runs to 15 residues. Deletions cut 5 bases from V and 5 bases from J, with 19 bases between. The CDR3 is CASSPGQSPFDEQYF. CDR3 in DNA: TGTGCCAGCAGTCCCGGACAAAGCCCCTTCGACGAGCAGTACTTC.